A selection of T cell receptor beta chains follows, all from one sample in a study of cytomegalovirus exposure and HLA in healthy donors. Clones were sequenced by immunoSEQ multiplex PCR, and TCRdb holds only the in-frame ones, with some missing. The sample consists of under 200,000 clones, roughly 12% of them appearing once. Source material: PBMCs. The receptors were gathered from a man between 45 and 60 years old in good health and CMV-seropositive. Both conserved end residues are part of each CDR3. A D gene is named only where the DNA matches it firmly. Rows may omit the clone size; those that give it use once, few, many or a size class.

clone_size,j_call,v_call,d_call,cdr3_aa,cdr3_nt
NA,TRBJ2-1,TRBV5-6,TRBD2,CASSSRLADLYNEQFF,TGTGCCAGCAGCTCAAGGCTAGCGGACTTGTACAATGAGCAGTTCTTC
NA,TRBJ1-2,TRBV29-1,TRBD1,CSVVAGGQANYGYTF,TGCAGCGTTGTGGCAGGGGGCCAAGCTAACTATGGCTACACCTTC
NA,TRBJ1-1,TRBV2,TRBD1,CASRATGVGKGSEAFF,TGTGCCAGCAGGGCGACAGGGGTCGGAAAAGGTTCTGAAGCTTTCTTT
NA,TRBJ1-2,TRBV29-1,TRBD1,CSVERDRDGYTF,TGCAGCGTTGAACGGGACAGAGATGGCTACACCTTC
few,TRBJ1-6,TRBV5-6,TRBD1,CASSYAGTGNSPLHF,TGTGCCAGCAGCTACGCTGGGACAGGGAATTCACCCCTCCACTTT
NA,TRBJ2-4,TRBV28,TRBD1,CASSASPRDRAKNIQYF,TGTGCCAGCAGTGCCTCTCCCCGGGACAGGGCCAAAAACATTCAGTACTTC
many,TRBJ1-5,TRBV6-6,NA,CASSSPPGPQHF,TGTGCCAGCAGTTCCCCCCCGGGGCCCCAGCATTTT
few,TRBJ2-1,TRBV18,TRBD2,CASSSGLAGSSYNEQFF,TGTGCCAGCTCATCCGGACTAGCGGGGAGCTCCTACAATGAGCAGTTCTTC
NA,TRBJ1-1,TRBV19,NA,CASSLTFGTPNTEAFF,TGTGCCAGTAGTCTGACTTTTGGGACACCGAACACTGAAGCTTTCTTT
NA,TRBJ2-6,TRBV4-3,NA,CASSQGGQGRTGANVLTF,TGCGCCAGCAGCCAAGGGGGTCAGGGAAGGACTGGGGCCAACGTCCTGACTTTC
NA,TRBJ1-1,TRBV7-9,NA,CASSLRGIVTEAFF,TGTGCCAGCAGCTTACGGGGGATAGTGACTGAAGCTTTCTTT
few,TRBJ1-5,TRBV6-5,TRBD1,CASSYRQGMDQPQHF,TGTGCCAGCAGTTACAGACAGGGTATGGATCAGCCCCAGCATTTT
NA,TRBJ1-5,TRBV19,NA,CASSIPGRGNQPQHF,TGTGCCAGTAGTATCCCAGGCCGAGGCAATCAGCCCCAGCATTTT
NA,TRBJ1-1,TRBV2,NA,CASSPIRQMNTEAFF,TGTGCCAGCAGTCCAATCAGACAGATGAACACTGAAGCTTTCTTT
few,TRBJ1-1,TRBV28,NA,CASSTGTYTNTEAFF,TGTGCCAGCAGTACCGGGACATATACCAACACTGAAGCTTTCTTT
few,TRBJ2-3,TRBV6-4,TRBD1,CASSDSWTGFTDTQYF,TGTGCCAGCAGTGACTCCTGGACAGGATTCACAGATACGCAGTATTTT
NA,TRBJ2-1,TRBV7-9,TRBD1,CASSLATGVDEQFF,TGTGCCAGCAGCTTAGCGACAGGGGTCGATGAGCAGTTCTTC
few,TRBJ2-1,TRBV2,TRBD1,CASSVLGDRISYEQFF,TGTGCCAGCAGCGTGTTGGGGGACAGGATTTCCTATGAGCAGTTCTTC
few,TRBJ1-2,TRBV30,NA,CAWSVVFGLYGYTF,TGTGCCTGGAGTGTAGTTTTTGGGCTCTATGGCTACACCTTC
few,TRBJ1-5,TRBV30,NA,CAWGEGSSQPQHF,TGTGCCTGGGGCGAGGGATCAAGTCAGCCCCAGCATTTT
NA,TRBJ2-1,TRBV5-8,TRBD1,CASSGGTGYNEQFF,TGTGCCAGCAGCGGTGGGACAGGATACAATGAGCAGTTCTTC
few,TRBJ1-5,TRBV13,TRBD1,CASSSGGRNQPQHF,TGTGCCAGCAGCTCAGGGGGCAGGAATCAGCCCCAGCATTTT
few,TRBJ1-1,TRBV19,NA,CASSSVYTEAFF,TGTGCCAGTAGTTCTGTATACACTGAAGCTTTCTTT
NA,TRBJ1-3,TRBV9,NA,CASSVEVYSGNTIYF,TGTGCCAGCAGCGTGGAGGTCTACTCTGGAAACACCATATATTTT
NA,TRBJ1-1,TRBV29-1,NA,CSGERDKAFF,TGCAGCGGGGAGCGGGACAAAGCTTTCTTT
NA,TRBJ2-2,TRBV5-6,NA,CASSLAETGSTGELFF,TGTGCCAGCAGCTTGGCAGAGACAGGTAGCACCGGGGAGCTGTTTTTT
NA,TRBJ1-4,TRBV4-2,NA,CASSQGDRRGNEKLFF,TGTGCCAGCAGCCAAGGGGATCGACGGGGTAATGAAAAACTGTTTTTT
NA,TRBJ2-7,TRBV6-1,NA,CASSETVYEQYF,TGTGCCAGCAGTGAAACTGTATACGAGCAGTACTTC
few,TRBJ2-4,TRBV7-2,TRBD2,CASSTWTSGGPEYF,TGTGCCAGCAGCACATGGACTAGCGGGGGCCCGGAATACTTC
few,TRBJ1-1,TRBV9,NA,CASSPRVGANTEAFF,TGTGCCAGCAGCCCCCGGGTGGGGGCGAACACTGAAGCTTTCTTT
few,TRBJ2-3,TRBV19,TRBD1,CASSRGQGAFTDTQYF,TGTGCCAGTAGTAGGGGACAGGGGGCTTTCACAGATACGCAGTATTTT
few,TRBJ1-2,TRBV7-3,TRBD1,CASSPDRLGGYTF,TGTGCCAGCAGCCCGGACAGGTTGGGTGGCTACACCTTC
NA,TRBJ2-3,TRBV5-1,NA,CASSLWNDRLSTDTQYF,TGCGCCAGCAGCTTATGGAACGACAGATTAAGCACAGATACGCAGTATTTT
few,TRBJ1-2,TRBV5-4,TRBD1,CASSPRQGADYGYTF,TGTGCCAGCAGCCCAAGACAGGGGGCGGACTATGGCTACACCTTC
few,TRBJ1-2,TRBV30,NA,CACLIGSGGYTF,TGTGCCTGCCTCATTGGCAGTGGTGGCTACACCTTC
few,TRBJ2-7,TRBV5-1,NA,CASSGSGRLNEQYF,TGCGCCAGCAGCGGCTCCGGGAGACTAAACGAGCAGTACTTC
NA,TRBJ2-7,TRBV9,NA,CASSAGSRGKGEQYF,TGTGCCAGCAGCGCTGGGAGCAGGGGAAAAGGGGAGCAGTACTTC